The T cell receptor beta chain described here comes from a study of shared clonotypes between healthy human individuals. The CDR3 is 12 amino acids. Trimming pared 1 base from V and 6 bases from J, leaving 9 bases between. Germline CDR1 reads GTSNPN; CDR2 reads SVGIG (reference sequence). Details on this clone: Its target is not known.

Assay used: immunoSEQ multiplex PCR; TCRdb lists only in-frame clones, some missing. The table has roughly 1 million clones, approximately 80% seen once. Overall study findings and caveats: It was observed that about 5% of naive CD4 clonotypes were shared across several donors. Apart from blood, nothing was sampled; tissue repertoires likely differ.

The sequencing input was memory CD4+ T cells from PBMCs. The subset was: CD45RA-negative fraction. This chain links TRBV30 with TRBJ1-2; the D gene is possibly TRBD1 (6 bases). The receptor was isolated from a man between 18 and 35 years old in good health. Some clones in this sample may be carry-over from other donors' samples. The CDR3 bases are TGTGCCTGGAGTGGCAGGGGTAATGGCTACACCTTC. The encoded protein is CAWSGRGNGYTF. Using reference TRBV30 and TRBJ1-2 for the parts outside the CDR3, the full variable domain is SQTIHQWPATLVQPVGSPLSLECTVEGTSNPNLYWYRQAAGRGLQLLFYSVGIGQISSEVPQNLSASRPQDRQFILSSKKLLLSDSGFYLCAWSGRGNGYTFGSGTRLTVV.